This section outlines one TCR beta chain sequence together with its context. Antigen: not known. The source of the sample is a study of early T cells in non-severe SARS-CoV-2 infection. General study findings and limits: The matching step, a VDJdb search, favored anti-spike CD8 responses and missed private and CD4 specificities.

Each CDR3 protein gets one entry after TCRdb re-called the 5' RACE reads with MiXCR. Of some 55,000 distinct CDR3 sequences listed, 12% are singletons. The input for sequencing was whole blood, taken at baseline. This clonotype originated in an adult who was a healthcare worker with PCR-confirmed SARS-CoV-2 infection or an uninfected control (not recorded which).

Written as DNA, the CDR3 is TGTGCCAGCAGCTTCGGGACAGGGAGATTTTTCGAGCAGTACTTC. This encodes CASSFGTGRFFEQYF. This sequence joins TRBV5-5 and TRBJ2-7; 9 bases align to TRBD1. Germline V gene sequence: CDR1 SGHKS, CDR2 YYEKEE (reference sequence). Trimming took 2 bases from V and 6 from J; bases not matched to a gene: 9. The CDR3 contains 15 residues.